This TCR beta chain was sequenced during a study of blood T cell repertoires in COVID-19. Clones were read by immunoSEQ multiplex PCR, and TCRdb kept only the in-frame ones, dropping some. The sample includes roughly 330,000 clones, roughly 90% of them seen just once. Germline CDR1 is MDHEN and CDR2 is SYDVKM. This CDR3 is built from 14 residues. V was clipped by 6 bases and J by 3 bases, with 13 bases between them. The material sequenced was peripheral blood. The source of this sequence is a woman in her forties or fifties with active or convalescent COVID-19. V and J are TRBV28 and TRBJ2-3; D perhaps matches TRBD2 (6 bases). CDR3 sequence: CASRALASTDTQYF. DNA for the CDR3: TGTGCCAGCAGAGCCCTAGCGAGTACAGATACGCAGTATTTT.